The following is a TCR delta chain sequence with its context. Its specificity is not known. The data were taken from a study of Vδ1+ human thymocytes. Whole-study findings and limits: Thymic TRG and TRD repertoires appeared highly polyclonal.

Extracted RNA was reverse transcribed into cDNA. CDR3 amplicons came from multiplex PCR with pooled V-gene forward and constant-region reverse primers. TCRdb redid clone calling on the multiplex PCR reads using CATT. The data show about 27,000 delta-chain clones, approximately 30% seen once. V lost 4 bases, J lost 2 bases, and 16 bases stayed unmatched. This CDR3 has 20 residues. Germline CDR1 and CDR2: TSWWSYY and QGS. The sequence came from a boy less than two years old who had congenital heart surgery. Material: Vdelta1+ gamma-delta thymocytes from the thymus. Sample subset: FACS-sorted CD3+ TCRalphabeta- TCRVdelta1+ TCRVdelta2- thymocytes. The V gene is TRDV1, the J gene TRDJ1; 13 bases match TRDD3. The chain's CDR3 is CALGGGLPGDWGIRTDKLIF. In DNA form, the CDR3 reads TGTGCTCTTGGGGGCGGCCTTCCTGGAGACTGGGGGATACGAACCGATAAACTCATCTTT.